Below are 24 T cell receptor beta chains sequenced from a single sample in a study of blood T cell repertoires in COVID-19. The protocol was immunoSEQ multiplex PCR, while the TCRdb copy is restricted to in-frame clones and leaves out a portion. Altogether roughly 130,000 clones are present, 80% to 90% being singletons, with the ten largest covering about 10%. Material: peripheral blood. These receptors originate from a man aged 60 to 69 with active or convalescent COVID-19.

V usage is TRBV9 and J usage is TRBJ1-3; TRBD1 aligns across 7 bases. Germline CDR1 SGDLS, CDR2 YYNGEE. The ends lost 4 bases at V and 6 bases at J; junction bases unmatched: 10. CDR3 length: 15 residues. CDR3 bases: TGTGCCAGCAGCCCACAGGGGAATACTCCAAACACCATATATTTT. Translating it yields CASSPQGNTPNTIYF.

V usage is TRBV11-3 and J usage is TRBJ1-1; 8 positions agree with TRBD1. The trim removed 0 bases at V and 1 base at J, leaving 7 bases unmatched. CDR3 length: 17 residues. Looked up from germline, CDR1 is SGHNT and CDR2 is YENEEA. CDR3 residues: CASSLETRTGRNTEAFF. Written as DNA, the CDR3 is TGTGCCAGCAGCTTAGAAACAAGGACAGGGAGGAACACTGAAGCTTTCTTT.

This clone was found a few times. The chain is built from TRBV11-2 and TRBJ2-7; perhaps TRBD2 as D (8 bases). V lost 3 bases to trimming and J lost 6 bases, with 21 bases between them. Germline V gene sequence: CDR1 SGHAT, CDR2 FQNNGV. The CDR3 is 16 amino acids. The CDR3 sequence: CASSFGTVRTSPEQYF. As DNA, the CDR3 is TGTGCCAGCAGCTTCGGGACAGTTCGGACTAGCCCCGAGCAGTACTTC.

The rearrangement joins TRBV3-1 (or the pseudogene TRBV3-2) to TRBJ2-2, with 9 bases matching TRBD2. Germline CDR1 is LGHDT and CDR2 is YNNKEL (reference sequence). J lost 6 bases, V lost 4 bases, and 18 bases had no gene match. The CDR3 sequence is 19 residues long. The CDR3 DNA follows: TGTGCCAGCAGCCTACAGGGTAGACGCGGGAGGGCTCGTGCCGGGGAGCTGTTTTTT. Residues: CASSLQGRRGRARAGELFF.

This chain connects TRBV19 to TRBJ1-2, with 7 bases lining up with TRBD1. From germline, CDR1 is LNHDA and CDR2 SQIVND (reference sequence). Losses at the gene ends were 6 bases for V and 0 bases for J; bases not matched to a gene: 10. This CDR3 has 16 amino acids. The CDR3 DNA sequence: TGTGCCAGTAGAGAGGGGGACAGCAAAGCTAACTATGGCTACACCTTC. Protein product: CASREGDSKANYGYTF.

The chain carries TRBV3-1 (or the pseudogene TRBV3-2) and TRBJ2-7; TRBD1 agrees at 9 bases. Germline V gene lookup returns CDR1 LGHDT and CDR2 YNNKEL (reference sequence). V was clipped by 5 bases and J by 5 bases; unmatched bases: 13. This CDR3 spans 16 amino acids. The CDR3 region is CASSTRGQGIVNEQYF. CDR3 DNA: TGTGCCAGCAGCACAAGGGGACAGGGAATTGTCAACGAGCAGTACTTC.

This chain uses TRBV7-9 with TRBJ2-5; a possible D gene is TRBD1 (5 bases). The CDR3 consists of 14 residues. The germline V gene encodes CDR1 SEHNR and CDR2 FQNEAQ (reference sequence). The V gene lost 2 bases and the J gene lost 3 bases, with 10 bases spanning the gap. CDR3 coding DNA: TGTGCCAGCAGCTTAAAGGGGCGCGAAGAGACCCAGTACTTC. It encodes CASSLKGREETQYF. Complete variable domain (other parts from reference TRBV7-9 and TRBJ2-5): DTGVSQNPRHKITKRGQNVTFRCDPISEHNRLYWYRQTLGQGPEFLTYFQNEAQLEKSRLLSDRFSAERPKGSFSTLEIQRTEQGDSAMYLCASSLKGREETQYFGPGTRLLVL.

The genes are TRBV11-2 and TRBJ2-1, with D maybe TRBD2 (5 bases). Germline V lookup: CDR1 SGHAT, CDR2 FQNNGV. This CDR3 is built from 13 residues. Trimming removed 3 bases from V and 4 bases from J, with 7 bases in between. Here the CDR3 reads CASSLAGYNEQFF. DNA of the CDR3: TGTGCCAGCAGCTTGGCGGGTTACAATGAGCAGTTCTTC. Variable domain in full (rest from reference TRBV11-2 and TRBJ2-1): EAGVAQSPRYKIIEKRQSVAFWCNPISGHATLYWYQQILGQGPKLLIQFQNNGVVDDSQLPKDRFSAERLKGVDSTLKIQPAKLEDSAVYLCASSLAGYNEQFFGPGTRLTVL.

V usage is TRBV7-6 and J usage is TRBJ1-5, with TRBD1 matching 8 bases. There are 13 residues in the CDR3. After removal of 6 bases from V and 6 bases from J, the junction contained 4 bases not matched to a gene. Germline V gene data show CDR1 as SGHVS and CDR2 as FNYEAQ. The CDR3 bases are TGTGCCAGCAGTCTAACAGGGGGTCAGCCCCAGCATTTT. Its translation is CASSLTGGQPQHF.

V and J are TRBV6-2 or TRBV6-3 and TRBJ2-3, with 7 bases identical to TRBD2. V lost 4 bases and J lost 11; bases outside the gene matches: 15. CDR1 and CDR2 from the germline V gene are MNHEY and SVGEGT. The CDR3 is 15 residues long. CDR3: CASSSTSLKIPGQYF. CDR3 nucleotides: TGTGCCAGCAGTTCGACTAGCCTCAAGATCCCGGGGCAGTATTTT.

The CDR3 sequence: CASSEYSRGTYEQYF. The CDR3 region has the DNA TGTGCCAGCAGTGAATATTCCCGGGGAACCTACGAGCAGTACTTC. V is TRBV6-1 and J is TRBJ2-7; maybe TRBD2 (5 bases). The CDR3 runs 15 residues. Trimming pared 2 bases from V and 2 bases from J, leaving 13 bases between. From germline, CDR1 is MNHNS and CDR2 SASEGT.

The chain employs TRBV11-1 and TRBJ2-7; no definite D call. The CDR3 is 11 amino acids. Germline CDR1 is SGHAT and CDR2 is FQDESV (reference sequence). V gave up 5 bases and J gave up 2 bases, with 4 bases separating them. This chain's CDR3 is CASSTTYEQYF. DNA of the CDR3: TGTGCCAGCAGCACTACCTACGAGCAGTACTTC.

The genes are TRBV7-3 and TRBJ2-3; TRBD2 aligns across 9 bases. This CDR3 region has 16 residues. Germline assignment: CDR1 SGHTA and CDR2 FQGTGA. V lost 0 bases, J lost 4 bases, and 5 bases stayed unmatched. CDR3 protein: CASSLTGAGGADTQYF. CDR3 sequence (DNA): TGTGCCAGCAGCTTAACGGGGGCGGGAGGGGCAGATACGCAGTATTTT. The full variable domain, with the rest looked up from reference TRBV7-3 and TRBJ2-3, is GAGVSQTPSNKVTEKGKYVELRCDPISGHTALYWYRQSLGQGPEFLIYFQGTGAADDSGLPNDRFFAVRPEGSVSTLKIQRTERGDSAVYLCASSLTGAGGADTQYFGPGTRLTVL.

The chain recombines TRBV6-5 with TRBJ2-1, with TRBD1 identical over 10 bases. The V gene end was trimmed by 5 bases and the J gene end by 8 bases; junction bases not matched to a gene: 6. Germline CDR1 and CDR2: MNHEY and SVGAGI. The CDR3 sequence is 14 residues long. The CDR3: CASSPGTGVHEQFF. In DNA, the CDR3 is TGTGCCAGCAGTCCCGGGACAGGGGTCCATGAGCAGTTCTTC.

V and J are TRBV15 and TRBJ1-3; possible D gene TRBD1, 6 bases. The germline CDR1 and CDR2 sequences are LNHNV and YYDKDF (reference sequence). The germline V and J ends were trimmed by 3 bases and 0 bases, with 6 bases remaining between them. The CDR3 is 14 residues long. DNA for the CDR3: TGTGCCACCAGCAGGGACAGCTCTGGAAACACCATATATTTT. Encoded protein: CATSRDSSGNTIYF.

This clone was picked up one time. This chain joins TRBV5-6 and TRBJ1-1, with no clear D. This CDR3 comprises 13 residues. Germline CDR1 SGHDT, CDR2 YYEEEE. The V end lost 2 bases, the J end lost 1 base, and 6 bases lay between the germline ends. The CDR3 nucleotides are TGTGCCAGCAGCTTCACACCGAACACTGAAGCTTTCTTT. This encodes CASSFTPNTEAFF. Together with reference TRBV5-6 and TRBJ1-1, the CDR3 gives the full variable domain: DAGVTQSPTHLIKTRGQQVTLRCSPKSGHDTVSWYQQALGQGPQFIFQYYEEEERQRGNFPDRFSGHQFPNYSSELNVNALLLGDSALYLCASSFTPNTEAFFGQGTRLTVV.

The chain employs TRBV3-1 (or the pseudogene TRBV3-2) and TRBJ1-2, with D perhaps matching TRBD1 (5 bases). CDR3 length: 17 amino acids. The V end lost 4 bases, the J end lost 7 bases, and 25 bases lay between the germline ends. From germline, CDR1 is LGHDT and CDR2 YNNKEL (reference sequence). The CDR3 protein is CASSLFHDRTPRGGYTF. CDR3 in DNA: TGTGCCAGCAGCCTCTTCCATGATAGGACGCCAAGGGGTGGCTACACCTTC.

The J gene is TRBJ1-2, the V gene TRBV5-1; D is undetermined. This CDR3 contains 12 residues. The germline CDR1 and CDR2 sequences are SGHRS and YFSETQ. V was shortened by 4 bases and J by 8 bases, with 12 bases between the two germline ends. As DNA, the CDR3 is TGCGCCAGCAGCCAAAACAGTTACGGCTACACCTTC. It yields the protein CASSQNSYGYTF. Looking up the rest from reference TRBV5-1 and TRBJ1-2 gives the full variable domain: KAGVTQTPRYLIKTRGQQVTLSCSPISGHRSVSWYQQTPGQGLQFLFEYFSETQRNKGNFPGRFSGRQFSNSRSEMNVSTLELGDSALYLCASSQNSYGYTFGSGTRLTVV.

This rearrangement joins TRBV4-1 to TRBJ2-3; 11 nucleotides agree with TRBD2. J gave up 3 bases and V 4 bases, and 18 bases lay outside the gene matches. The CDR3 is made up of 20 amino acids. Germline assignment: CDR1 MGHRA and CDR2 YSYEKL. The CDR3 sequence is CASSRRTDSVRLAGTDTQYF. CDR3 DNA sequence: TGCGCCAGCAGCCGGCGGACAGACAGCGTCAGACTAGCGGGGACAGATACGCAGTATTTT.

The rearrangement uses TRBV4-1 and TRBJ2-1; TRBD2 matches 12 bases. The CDR3 length is 16 residues. Germline trimming cut 4 bases from V and 7 bases from J; bases unmatched to any gene: 8. Per the germline V gene, CDR1 is MGHRA and CDR2 is YSYEKL. The DNA of the CDR3 is TGCGCCAGCAGCCCCTGGGGGACTAGCGGGTTTAATGAGCAGTTCTTC. Encoded protein: CASSPWGTSGFNEQFF.

The CDR3 here is CASSRRDSNSPLHF. Here the CDR3 DNA reads TGTGCCAGCAGCCGGCGGGACAGTAATTCACCCCTCCACTTT. This rearrangement joins TRBV7-2 to TRBJ1-6; 7 bases align to TRBD1. Germline V gene lookup returns CDR1 SGHTA and CDR2 FQGNSA. This CDR3 contains 14 residues. Losses at the gene ends were 5 bases for V and 6 bases for J; bases not matched to a gene: 4.

The genes are TRBV3-1 (or the pseudogene TRBV3-2) and TRBJ2-1, with 10 nucleotides matching TRBD2. Per the germline V gene, CDR1 is LGHDT and CDR2 is YNNKEL (reference sequence). V lost 3 bases to trimming and J lost 2 bases; unmatched junction nucleotides: 4. CDR3 length: 16 residues. DNA for the CDR3: TGTGCCAGCAGCCAGGCTAGCGGGAGCCCCTACAATGAGCAGTTCTTC. Protein product: CASSQASGSPYNEQFF.

The genes are TRBV14 and TRBJ1-1; D remains unclear. This CDR3 comprises 11 residues. The V end lost 1 base, the J end lost 8 bases, and 5 bases lay between the germline ends. The germline V gene has CDR1 SGHDN and CDR2 FVKESK. CDR3 sequence reads: CASSQAREAFF. In DNA form, the CDR3 reads TGTGCCAGCAGCCAAGCCAGGGAAGCTTTCTTT.

This chain uses TRBV18 with TRBJ2-1; D perhaps matches TRBD2 (6 bases). The CDR3 runs 16 residues. CDR1 KGHSH and CDR2 LQKENI come from the germline V gene. The germline V and J ends were trimmed by 3 bases and 0 bases, with 12 bases remaining between them. CDR3 bases: TGTGCCAGCTCACCGCCCCCCGGGAGCTCCTACAATGAGCAGTTCTTC. Translation: CASSPPPGSSYNEQFF.